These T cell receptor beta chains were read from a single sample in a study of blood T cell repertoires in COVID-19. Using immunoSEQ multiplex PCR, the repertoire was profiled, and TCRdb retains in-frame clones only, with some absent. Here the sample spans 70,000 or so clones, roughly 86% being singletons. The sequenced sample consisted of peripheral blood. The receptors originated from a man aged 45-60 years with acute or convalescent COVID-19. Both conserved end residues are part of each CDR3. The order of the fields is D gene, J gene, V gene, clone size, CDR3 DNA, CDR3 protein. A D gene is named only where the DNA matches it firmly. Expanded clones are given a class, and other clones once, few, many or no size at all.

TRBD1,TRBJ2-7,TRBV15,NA,TGTGCCACCAGCAGAGGGGACAGGGGGCGCGAAGAGCAGTACTTC,CATSRGDRGREEQYF
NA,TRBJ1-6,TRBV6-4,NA,TGTGCCAGCAGTGCGGACAGTAATTCACCCCTCCACTTT,CASSADSNSPLHF
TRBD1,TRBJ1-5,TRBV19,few,TGTGCCAGTAAGGGGGACAGGGCTGGCAATCAGCCCCAGCATTTT,CASKGDRAGNQPQHF
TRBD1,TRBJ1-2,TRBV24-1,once,TGTGCCACCAGTAGAGGACAGGGGCGAGGCTACACCTTC,CATSRGQGRGYTF
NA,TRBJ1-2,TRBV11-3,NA,TGTGCCAGCAGCTTAGAGGCCTCGGGCTATGGCTACACCTTC,CASSLEASGYGYTF
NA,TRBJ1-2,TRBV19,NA,TGTGCCAGCCTTATGAGCGGGACGGTCTATGGCTACACCTTC,CASLMSGTVYGYTF
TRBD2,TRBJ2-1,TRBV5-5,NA,TGTGCCAGCAGCTTGGATGCGGGACTAGTCAACAATGAGCAGTTCTTC,CASSLDAGLVNNEQFF
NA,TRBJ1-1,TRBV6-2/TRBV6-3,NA,TGTGCCAGCACCCCCAATCGGGGTGAAGCTTTCTTT,CASTPNRGEAFF
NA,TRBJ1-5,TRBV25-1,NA,TGTGCCAGCAGTGAATCTATCAGGGTACGGAATCAGCCCCAGCATTTT,CASSESIRVRNQPQHF
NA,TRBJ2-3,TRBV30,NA,TGTGCCTGGAGTGTGGAGGATACGCAGTATTTT,CAWSVEDTQYF
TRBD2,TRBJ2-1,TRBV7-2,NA,TGTGCCAGCAGCTCCCTTAGCGGGGGGGTATACAATGAGCAGTTCTTC,CASSSLSGGVYNEQFF
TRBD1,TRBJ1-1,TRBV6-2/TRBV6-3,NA,TGTGCCAGCAGCCCCAATACAGGGGGCACTGAAGCTTTCTTT,CASSPNTGGTEAFF